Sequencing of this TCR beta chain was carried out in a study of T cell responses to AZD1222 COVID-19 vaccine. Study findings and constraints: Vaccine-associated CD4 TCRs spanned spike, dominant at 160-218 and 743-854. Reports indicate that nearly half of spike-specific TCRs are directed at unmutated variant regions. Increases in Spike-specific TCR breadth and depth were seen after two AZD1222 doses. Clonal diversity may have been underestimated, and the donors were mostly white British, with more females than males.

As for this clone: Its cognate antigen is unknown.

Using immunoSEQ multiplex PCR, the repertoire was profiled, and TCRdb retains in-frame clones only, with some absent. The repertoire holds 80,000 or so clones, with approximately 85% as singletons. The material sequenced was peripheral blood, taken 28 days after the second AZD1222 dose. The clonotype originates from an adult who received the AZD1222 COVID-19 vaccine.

The CDR3 is CASSLYRGNYGYTF. CDR3 bases: TGTGCCAGCAGTTTGTACAGGGGAAACTATGGCTACACCTTC. The chain has TRBV28 and TRBJ1-2; 7 bases match TRBD1. Trimming removed 3 bases from V and 2 bases from J; junction bases left unmatched: 3. Germline loops: CDR1 MDHEN, CDR2 SYDVKM. The CDR3 has 14 residues.